This T cell receptor beta chain was sequenced in a study of beta chain features in type 1 diabetes. The CDR3 covers 14 residues. Trimming shortened V by 1 base and J by 4 bases, and 10 bases separated the two germline ends. Per germline, CDR1 SGHTA and CDR2 FQGNSA. In regard to this clone: Its antigen is still unknown.

Every bit of the isolated RNA underwent reverse transcription, so sequencing read expressed TCRB transcripts. The table came from immunoSEQ multiplex PCR; TCRdb's copy has only in-frame clones and leaves some out. The sample consists of 220,000 or so clones, roughly two thirds of them appearing once. Study-level points and caveats: Since sequencing was performed on cDNA, cells with high TCR expression could be over-represented.

The specimen was naive CD4+ T cells from blood. This TCR derives from a man aged 25-40 years in good health. This chain uses TRBV7-2 with TRBJ1-2; tentative D call: TRBD1 (5 bases). The CDR3 DNA reads TGTGCCAGCAGCTTAGGGCAGGGCCCCTATGGCTACACCTTC. This codes for CASSLGQGPYGYTF.